This T cell receptor beta chain was profiled in a study of cytomegalovirus exposure and HLA in healthy donors. The germline V gene encodes CDR1 SNHLY and CDR2 FYNNEI. Trimming at V came to 11 bases and at J to 9 bases, leaving 8 bases not matched to a gene. The CDR3 loop spans 13 amino acids. Researchers ran the PCR with 60 Vbeta and 13 Jbeta primers. Here immunoSEQ multiplex PCR was the method, and the copy in TCRdb shows in-frame clones only, minus some. The repertoire holds roughly 300,000 clones, with roughly 85% as singletons. The chain has TRBV2 and TRBJ1-6, with 9 nucleotides matching TRBD1. The clonotype originates from a man in his forties in good health and CMV-seropositive. The sample was PBMCs. The CDR3 region has the DNA TGTGCCGGCTCTACAGGGGGCAGTTCACCCCTCCACTTT. This gives the protein CAGSTGGSSPLHF.